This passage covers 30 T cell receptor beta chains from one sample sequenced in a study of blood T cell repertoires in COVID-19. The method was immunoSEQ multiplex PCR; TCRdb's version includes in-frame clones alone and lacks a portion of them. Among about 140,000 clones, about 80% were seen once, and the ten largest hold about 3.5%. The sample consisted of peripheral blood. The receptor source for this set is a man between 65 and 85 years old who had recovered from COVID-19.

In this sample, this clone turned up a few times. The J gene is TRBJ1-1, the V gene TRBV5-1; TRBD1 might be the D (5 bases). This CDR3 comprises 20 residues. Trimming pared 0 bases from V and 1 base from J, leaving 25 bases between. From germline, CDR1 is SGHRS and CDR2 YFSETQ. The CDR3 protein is CASSLDWYGGPVDWNTEAFF. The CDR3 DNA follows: TGCGCCAGCAGCTTGGATTGGTACGGGGGTCCCGTCGATTGGAACACTGAAGCTTTCTTT.

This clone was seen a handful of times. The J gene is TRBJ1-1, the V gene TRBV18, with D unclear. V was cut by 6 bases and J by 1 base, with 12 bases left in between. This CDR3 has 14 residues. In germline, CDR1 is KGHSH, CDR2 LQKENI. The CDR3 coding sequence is TGTGCCAGCTCTCGTCAGAGCGGGAACACTGAAGCTTTCTTT. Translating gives CASSRQSGNTEAFF.

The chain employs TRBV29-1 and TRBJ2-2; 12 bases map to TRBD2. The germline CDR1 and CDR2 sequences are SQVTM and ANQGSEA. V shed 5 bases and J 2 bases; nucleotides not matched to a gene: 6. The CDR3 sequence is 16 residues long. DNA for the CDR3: TGCAGCGTTTGGAAGACTAGCGGGAGAAACACCGGGGAGCTGTTTTTT. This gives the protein CSVWKTSGRNTGELFF.

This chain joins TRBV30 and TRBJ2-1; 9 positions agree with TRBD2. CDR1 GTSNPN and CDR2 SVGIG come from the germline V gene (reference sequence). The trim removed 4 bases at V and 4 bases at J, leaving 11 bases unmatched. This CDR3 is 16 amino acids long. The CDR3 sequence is CAWTPGRLADYNEQFF. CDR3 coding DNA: TGTGCCTGGACACCAGGCCGACTAGCGGATTACAATGAGCAGTTCTTC.

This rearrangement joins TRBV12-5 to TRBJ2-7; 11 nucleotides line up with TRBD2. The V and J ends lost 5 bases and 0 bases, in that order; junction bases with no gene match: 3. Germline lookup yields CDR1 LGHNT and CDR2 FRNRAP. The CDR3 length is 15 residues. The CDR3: CASGTGLAVSYEQYF. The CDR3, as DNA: TGTGCTAGTGGTACGGGACTAGCGGTCTCCTACGAGCAGTACTTC.

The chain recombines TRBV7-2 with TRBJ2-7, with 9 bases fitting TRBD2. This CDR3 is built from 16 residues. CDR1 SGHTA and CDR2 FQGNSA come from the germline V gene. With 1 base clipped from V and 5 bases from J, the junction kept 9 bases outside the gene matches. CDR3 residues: CASSLVPREGFNEQYF. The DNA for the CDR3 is TGTGCCAGCAGCTTAGTTCCGCGGGAGGGCTTCAACGAGCAGTACTTC.

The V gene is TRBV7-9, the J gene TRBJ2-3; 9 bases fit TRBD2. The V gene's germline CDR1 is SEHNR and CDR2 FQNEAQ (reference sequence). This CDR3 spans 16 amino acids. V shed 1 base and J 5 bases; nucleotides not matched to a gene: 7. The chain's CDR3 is CASSLVGGRAQDTQYF. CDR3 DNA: TGTGCCAGCAGCTTAGTAGGCGGGAGGGCCCAAGATACGCAGTATTTT.

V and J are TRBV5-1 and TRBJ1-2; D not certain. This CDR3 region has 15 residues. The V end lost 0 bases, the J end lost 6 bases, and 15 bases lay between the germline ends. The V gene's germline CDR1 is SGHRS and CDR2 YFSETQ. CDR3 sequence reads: CASSLAPGGIDGYTF. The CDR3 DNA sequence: TGCGCCAGCAGCTTGGCCCCGGGAGGTATTGATGGCTACACCTTC.

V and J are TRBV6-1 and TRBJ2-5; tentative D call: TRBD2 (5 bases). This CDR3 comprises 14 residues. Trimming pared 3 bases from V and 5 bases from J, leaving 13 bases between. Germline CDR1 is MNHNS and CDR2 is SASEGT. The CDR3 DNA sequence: TGTGCCAGCAGTGATTGGACTGTACAGGAGACCCAGTACTTC. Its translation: CASSDWTVQETQYF.

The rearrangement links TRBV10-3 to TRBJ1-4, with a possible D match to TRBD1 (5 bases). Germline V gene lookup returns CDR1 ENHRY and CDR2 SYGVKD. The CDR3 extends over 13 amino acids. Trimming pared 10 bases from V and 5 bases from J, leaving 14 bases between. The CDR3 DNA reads TGTGCCACCGGGGAGGGGCCGAATGAAAAACTGTTTTTT. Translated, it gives CATGEGPNEKLFF.

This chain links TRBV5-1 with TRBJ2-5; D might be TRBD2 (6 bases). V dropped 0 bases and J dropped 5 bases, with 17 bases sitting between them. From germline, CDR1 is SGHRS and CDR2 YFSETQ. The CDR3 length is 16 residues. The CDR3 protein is CASSLAGTSQPETQYF. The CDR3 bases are TGCGCCAGCAGCTTGGCGGGTACTAGCCAGCCCGAGACCCAGTACTTC.

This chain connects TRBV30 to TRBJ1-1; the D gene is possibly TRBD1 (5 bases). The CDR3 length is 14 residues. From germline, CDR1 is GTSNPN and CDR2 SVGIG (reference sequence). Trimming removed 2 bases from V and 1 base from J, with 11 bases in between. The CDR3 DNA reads TGTGCCTGGAGTCACGACCAGGGGAACACTGAAGCTTTCTTT. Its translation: CAWSHDQGNTEAFF.

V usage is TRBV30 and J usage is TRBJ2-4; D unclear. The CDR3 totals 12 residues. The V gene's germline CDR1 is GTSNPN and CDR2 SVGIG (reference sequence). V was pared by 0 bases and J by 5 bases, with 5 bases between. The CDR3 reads CAWSVRENIQYF. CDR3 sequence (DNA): TGTGCCTGGAGTGTACGAGAAAACATTCAGTACTTC.

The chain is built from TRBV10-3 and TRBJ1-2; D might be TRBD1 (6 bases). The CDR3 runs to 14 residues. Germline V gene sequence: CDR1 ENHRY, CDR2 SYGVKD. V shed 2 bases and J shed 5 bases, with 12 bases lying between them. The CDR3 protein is CAISEEGGRYGYTF. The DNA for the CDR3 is TGTGCCATCAGTGAGGAGGGGGGGAGATATGGCTACACCTTC.

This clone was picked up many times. The CDR3 bases are TGTGCCAGCAGCTTATGGGGGGGCAGGACCCAGCATTTT. It encodes CASSLWGGRTQHF. The rearrangement uses TRBV7-2 and TRBJ1-5; possibly TRBD1 for D (6 bases). The CDR3 is 13 amino acids. The V and J ends lost 2 bases and 11 bases respectively, with 13 bases between them. Germline V gene sequence: CDR1 SGHTA, CDR2 FQGNSA.

CDR3 sequence (DNA): TGTGCCAGCAGCCCGGGGGAAGAACTGGGCGAGCAGTACTTC. Protein: CASSPGEELGEQYF. The gene calls are TRBV7-6 and TRBJ2-7; TRBD2 is a possible D gene (6 bases). Trimming removed 5 bases at V and 6 bases at J, with 17 bases between. Looked up from germline, CDR1 is SGHVS and CDR2 is FNYEAQ. The CDR3 runs 14 residues.

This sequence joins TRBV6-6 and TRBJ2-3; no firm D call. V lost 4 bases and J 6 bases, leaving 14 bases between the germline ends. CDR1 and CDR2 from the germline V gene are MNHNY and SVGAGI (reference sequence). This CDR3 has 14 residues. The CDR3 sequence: CASSLSVVGDTQYF. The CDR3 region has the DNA TGTGCCAGCAGTTTGTCGGTAGTCGGGGATACGCAGTATTTT.

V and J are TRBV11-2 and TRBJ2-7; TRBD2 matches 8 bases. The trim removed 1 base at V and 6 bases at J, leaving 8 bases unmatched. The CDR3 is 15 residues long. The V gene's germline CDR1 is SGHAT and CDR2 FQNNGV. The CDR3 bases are TGTGCCAGCAGCTTAGTTGTGGCGGGAGGTGGCGAGCAGTACTTC. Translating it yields CASSLVVAGGGEQYF. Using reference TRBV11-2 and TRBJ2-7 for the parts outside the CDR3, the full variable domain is EAGVAQSPRYKIIEKRQSVAFWCNPISGHATLYWYQQILGQGPKLLIQFQNNGVVDDSQLPKDRFSAERLKGVDSTLKIQPAKLEDSAVYLCASSLVVAGGGEQYFGPGTRLTVT.

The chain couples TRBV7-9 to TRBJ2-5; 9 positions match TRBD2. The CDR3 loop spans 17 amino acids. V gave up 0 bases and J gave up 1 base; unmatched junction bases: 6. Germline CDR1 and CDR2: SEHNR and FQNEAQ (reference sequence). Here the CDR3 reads CASSLANSGSGQETQYF. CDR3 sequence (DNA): TGTGCCAGCAGCTTAGCGAATAGCGGGAGTGGCCAAGAGACCCAGTACTTC.

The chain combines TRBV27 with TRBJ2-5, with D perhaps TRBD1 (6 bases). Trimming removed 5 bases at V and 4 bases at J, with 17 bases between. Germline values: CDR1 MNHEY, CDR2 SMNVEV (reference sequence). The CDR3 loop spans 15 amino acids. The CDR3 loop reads CASSPAGAAGETQYF. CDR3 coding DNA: TGTGCCAGCAGTCCAGCAGGGGCGGCGGGAGAGACCCAGTACTTC.

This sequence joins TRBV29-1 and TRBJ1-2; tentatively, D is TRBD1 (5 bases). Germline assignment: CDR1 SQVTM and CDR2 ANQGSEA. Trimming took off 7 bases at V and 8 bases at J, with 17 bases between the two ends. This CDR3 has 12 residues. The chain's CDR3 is CSGGEVRSGYTF. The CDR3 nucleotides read TGCAGCGGGGGGGAGGTTAGAAGCGGCTACACCTTC.

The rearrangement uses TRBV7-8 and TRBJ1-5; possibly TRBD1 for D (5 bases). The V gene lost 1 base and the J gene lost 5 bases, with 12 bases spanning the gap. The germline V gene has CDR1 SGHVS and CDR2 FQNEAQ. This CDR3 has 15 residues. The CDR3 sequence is CASSLGRVGHQPQHF. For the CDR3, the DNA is TGTGCCAGCAGCTTAGGCAGGGTTGGCCATCAGCCCCAGCATTTT.

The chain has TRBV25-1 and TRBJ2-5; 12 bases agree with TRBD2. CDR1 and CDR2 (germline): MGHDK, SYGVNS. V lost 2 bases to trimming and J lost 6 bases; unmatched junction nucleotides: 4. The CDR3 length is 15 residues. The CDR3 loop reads CASSEGGLAGKTQYF. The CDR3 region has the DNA TGTGCCAGCAGTGAAGGAGGACTAGCGGGAAAGACCCAGTACTTC.

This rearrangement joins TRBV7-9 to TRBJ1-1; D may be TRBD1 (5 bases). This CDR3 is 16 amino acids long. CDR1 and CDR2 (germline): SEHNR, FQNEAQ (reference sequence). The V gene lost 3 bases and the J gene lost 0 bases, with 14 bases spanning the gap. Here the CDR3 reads CASSLPGGPMNTEAFF. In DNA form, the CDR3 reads TGTGCCAGCAGCTTGCCGGGGGGACCCATGAACACTGAAGCTTTCTTT.

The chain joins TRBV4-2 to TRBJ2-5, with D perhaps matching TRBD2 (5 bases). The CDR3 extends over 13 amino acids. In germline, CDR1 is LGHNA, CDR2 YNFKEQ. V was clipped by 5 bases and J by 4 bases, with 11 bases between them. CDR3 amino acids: CASSYKRGETQYF. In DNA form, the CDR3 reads TGTGCCAGCAGCTACAAACGGGGAGAGACCCAGTACTTC.

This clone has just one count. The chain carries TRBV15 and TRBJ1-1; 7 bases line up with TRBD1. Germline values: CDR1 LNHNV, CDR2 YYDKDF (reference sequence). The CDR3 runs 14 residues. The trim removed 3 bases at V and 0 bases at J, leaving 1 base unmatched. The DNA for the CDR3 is TGTGCCACCAGCAGGGACAGGTTGAACACTGAAGCTTTCTTT. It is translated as CATSRDRLNTEAFF.

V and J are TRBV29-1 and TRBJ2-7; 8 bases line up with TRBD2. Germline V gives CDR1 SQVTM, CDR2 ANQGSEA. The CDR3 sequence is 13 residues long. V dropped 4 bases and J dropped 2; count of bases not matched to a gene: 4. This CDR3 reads CSVVLAGTYEQYF. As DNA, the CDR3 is TGCAGCGTTGTCTTAGCGGGAACCTACGAGCAGTACTTC.

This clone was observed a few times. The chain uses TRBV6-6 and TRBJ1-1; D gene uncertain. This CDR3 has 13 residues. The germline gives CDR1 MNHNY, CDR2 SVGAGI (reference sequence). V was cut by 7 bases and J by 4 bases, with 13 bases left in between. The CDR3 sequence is CASNEGGSTEAFF. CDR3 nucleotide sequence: TGTGCCAGCAACGAAGGAGGGAGCACTGAAGCTTTCTTT.

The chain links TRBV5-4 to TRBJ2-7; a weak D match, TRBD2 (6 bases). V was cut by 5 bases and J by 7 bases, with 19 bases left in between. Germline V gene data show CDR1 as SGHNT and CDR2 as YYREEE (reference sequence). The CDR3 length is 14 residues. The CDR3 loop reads CASRKEGGSLEQYF. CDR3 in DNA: TGTGCCAGCAGGAAGGAGGGAGGTAGCCTTGAGCAGTACTTC.

The CDR3 protein is CSVEGLAVNEQFF. The DNA of the CDR3 is TGCAGCGTTGAAGGACTAGCTGTAAATGAGCAGTTCTTC. The genes are TRBV29-1 and TRBJ2-1; TRBD2 aligns across 7 bases. The germline gives CDR1 SQVTM, CDR2 ANQGSEA. The trim removed 1 base at V and 7 bases at J, leaving 4 bases unmatched. The CDR3 runs 13 residues.